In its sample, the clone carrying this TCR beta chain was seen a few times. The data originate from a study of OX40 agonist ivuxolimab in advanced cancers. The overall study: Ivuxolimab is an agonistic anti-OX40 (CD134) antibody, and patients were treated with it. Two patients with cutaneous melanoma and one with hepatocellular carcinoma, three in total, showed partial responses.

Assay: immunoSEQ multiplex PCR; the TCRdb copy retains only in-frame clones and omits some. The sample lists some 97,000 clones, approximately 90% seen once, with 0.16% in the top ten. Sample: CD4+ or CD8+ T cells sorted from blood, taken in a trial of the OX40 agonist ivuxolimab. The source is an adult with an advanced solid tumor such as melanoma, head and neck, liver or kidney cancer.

Here the CDR3 reads CAWRGDRGPDTQYF. CDR3 DNA: TGTGCCTGGAGGGGGGACAGGGGGCCAGATACGCAGTATTTT. The chain has TRBV30 and TRBJ2-3; 12 bases fit TRBD1. Germline V CDR1 and CDR2: GTSNPN, SVGIG (reference sequence). J lost 4 bases, V lost 3 bases, and 2 bases had no gene match. The CDR3 contains 14 residues. Combining the CDR3 with reference TRBV30 and TRBJ2-3 gives the whole variable domain SQTIHQWPATLVQPVGSPLSLECTVEGTSNPNLYWYRQAAGRGLQLLFYSVGIGQISSEVPQNLSASRPQDRQFILSSKKLLLSDSGFYLCAWRGDRGPDTQYFGPGTRLTVL.